A single T cell receptor beta chain is shown here with its context. Its antigen is undetermined. There are 16 residues in the CDR3. The germline V gene has CDR1 MDHEN and CDR2 SYDVKM. V was clipped by 2 bases and J by 10 bases, with 21 bases between them. The sample comes from a study of persistence of HIV-infected CD4 T cells. The libraries were made with immunoSEQ version 4 in survey mode. The repertoire was sequenced with immunoSEQ multiplex PCR; TCRdb's copy has only in-frame clones and lacks some. Among 35,000 to 40,000 clones listed, 75% to 90% were seen once. The stimulus was lysate of CMV-infected fibroblasts, around 10 ug/mL. CD40L/CD69 double-negative CD45RO-high memory CD4+ T cells were collected.

The specimen comprised CD4+ T cells sorted from PBMCs after roughly 18-hour stimulation, sampled from a patient who received antiretroviral therapy. The sequence was obtained from an adult man with HIV who was CMV-seropositive. This rearrangement joins TRBV28 to TRBJ2-4; D gene unclear. CDR3 bases: TGTGCCAGCAGTTTAGAAAGTGGACCCCCCCTAGGGATTCAGTACTTC. Translated: CASSLESGPPLGIQYF.